These 20 T cell receptor beta chains were sequenced from one sample in a study of neurological immune-mediated disorders. TCRdb analysed the 5' RACE reads with MiXCR anew, one entry per CDR3 protein. The table shows 84,000 or so distinct CDR3 sequences, with about 9.4% occurring only once. The sequenced sample consisted of PBMCs. The receptors originated from a middle-aged man in good health.

In this sample, this clonotype turned up many times. V and J are TRBV12-3 or TRBV12-4 and TRBJ2-1; 11 bases are shared with TRBD2. This CDR3 spans 15 amino acids. V lost 4 bases, J lost 5 bases, and 4 bases stayed unmatched. Written as DNA, the CDR3 is TGTGCCAGCAGTTCACTAGCGGGAGACGACAATGAGCAGTTCTTC. This codes for CASSSLAGDDNEQFF.

This clonotype was seen at least ten times. J is TRBJ2-6 and V is TRBV6-6; D is unresolved. Per germline, CDR1 MNHNY and CDR2 SVGAGI (reference sequence). The CDR3 has 15 amino acids. V was clipped by 0 bases and J by 4 bases, with 7 bases between them. In DNA form, the CDR3 reads TGTGCCAGCAGTTACTCTGAAGCAGGGGCCAACGTCCTGACTTTC. Encoded protein: CASSYSEAGANVLTF.

This clonotype was recorded many times. V usage is TRBV20-1 and J usage is TRBJ2-1, with 8 bases lining up with TRBD2. Trimming at V came to 3 bases and at J to 9 bases, leaving 4 bases not matched to a gene. CDR3 length: 12 residues. Germline assignment: CDR1 DFQATT and CDR2 SNEGSKA (reference sequence). The CDR3 protein is CSASGGAGEQFF. In DNA form, the CDR3 reads TGCAGTGCTAGCGGGGGGGCCGGTGAGCAGTTCTTC.

This clonotype was seen a handful of times. This chain links TRBV5-1 with TRBJ1-1; the D is unclear. V was shortened by 4 bases and J by 0 bases, with 7 bases between the two germline ends. The CDR3 runs to 13 residues. Germline-derived CDR1 and CDR2 are SGHRS and YFSETQ. The CDR3 loop is CASSGDMNTEAFF. The CDR3 DNA sequence: TGCGCCAGCAGCGGCGACATGAACACTGAAGCTTTCTTT.

Many counts were recorded for this clonotype. The V gene is TRBV5-8, the J gene TRBJ2-7; TRBD2 agrees at 8 bases. Germline V lookup: CDR1 SGHTS, CDR2 YDEGEE. This CDR3 comprises 12 residues. J was trimmed by 6 bases and V by 3 bases; bases with no gene match: 2. This chain's CDR3 is CASSSGGSEQYF. The DNA of the CDR3 is TGTGCCAGCAGCTCGGGGGGGAGCGAGCAGTACTTC.

This chain joins TRBV10-3 and TRBJ2-7; 10 bases are shared with TRBD1. Trimming at V came to 3 bases and at J to 3 bases, leaving 5 bases not matched to a gene. The CDR3 is made up of 15 amino acids. Germline assignment: CDR1 ENHRY and CDR2 SYGVKD. CDR3 in DNA: TGTGCCATCAGTGACCCCGGGACAGGGGTCTACGAGCAGTACTTC. Residues: CAISDPGTGVYEQYF.

The chain carries TRBV20-1 and TRBJ1-3; TRBD1 matches 12 bases. The germline V gene has CDR1 DFQATT and CDR2 SNEGSKA (reference sequence). The J segment lost 4 bases and the V segment lost 1 base, leaving 14 bases of the junction unmatched. The CDR3 spans 19 residues. Written as DNA, the CDR3 is TGCAGTGCTAGAGCCCTAGTCCCGGGACAGGGGGCAACGGGAAACACCATATATTTT. Translation gives CSARALVPGQGATGNTIYF.

This clonotype was detected many times. The V and J genes are TRBV9 and TRBJ1-2, with 10 nucleotides matching TRBD1. The CDR3 contains 13 residues. The germline V gene encodes CDR1 SGDLS and CDR2 YYNGEE. The J segment lost 9 bases and the V segment lost 3 bases, leaving 5 bases of the junction unmatched. The CDR3 nucleotides read TGTGCCAGCAGCGGAGGGGGACAGGGGAGCTACACCTTC. Protein product: CASSGGGQGSYTF.

This clonotype was recorded at least ten times. The rearrangement joins TRBV7-3 to TRBJ2-1; D unclear. Trimming cost V 0 bases and J 3 bases, with 9 bases left between them. The CDR3 has 15 residues. Germline CDR1 is SGHTA and CDR2 is FQGTGA. The CDR3 DNA is TGTGCCAGCAGCTTAACCCAGCAGAACTACAATGAGCAGTTCTTC. This translates into CASSLTQQNYNEQFF.

This clonotype was detected many times. The rearrangement joins TRBV6-5 to TRBJ2-7; D gene ambiguous. V was shortened by 2 bases and J by 6 bases, with 11 bases between the two germline ends. Germline CDR1 MNHEY, CDR2 SVGAGI. The CDR3 contains 13 residues. Here the CDR3 DNA reads TGTGCCAGCAGTTACGATAGAAGAGGCGAGCAGTACTTC. This codes for CASSYDRRGEQYF.

This clonotype was detected many times. This chain uses TRBV7-8 with TRBJ2-7; D is uncertain. CDR3 length equals 13 residues. Germline CDR1 reads SGHVS; CDR2 reads FQNEAQ. V was shortened by 1 base and J by 3 bases, with 7 bases between the two germline ends. The CDR3 coding sequence is TGTGCCAGCAGCTTAGATGTGGGCTACGAGCAGTACTTC. Amino acids: CASSLDVGYEQYF.

This clonotype was counted at least ten times. The chain uses TRBV20-1 and TRBJ2-1; the match to TRBD2 covers 12 bases. The V and J ends lost 2 bases and 7 bases, in that order; junction bases with no gene match: 12. This CDR3 contains 17 residues. CDR1 is DFQATT, CDR2 SNEGSKA, per germline (reference sequence). For the CDR3, the DNA is TGCAGTGCTAGAACCGACAATCTAGCGGGAGGGGGGAATGAGCAGTTCTTC. Translated, it gives CSARTDNLAGGGNEQFF.

This clonotype was observed once. This rearrangement joins TRBV11-2 to TRBJ2-5; 7 nucleotides agree with TRBD2. V lost 1 base and J lost 3; bases outside the gene matches: 8. The CDR3 sequence is 16 residues long. Germline assignment: CDR1 SGHAT and CDR2 FQNNGV. The CDR3 loop is CASSLGGGGVEETQYF. The CDR3 DNA reads TGTGCCAGCAGCTTAGGGGGTGGGGGGGTAGAAGAGACCCAGTACTTC. Combining the CDR3 with reference TRBV11-2 and TRBJ2-5 gives the whole variable domain EAGVAQSPRYKIIEKRQSVAFWCNPISGHATLYWYQQILGQGPKLLIQFQNNGVVDDSQLPKDRFSAERLKGVDSTLKIQPAKLEDSAVYLCASSLGGGGVEETQYFGPGTRLLVL.

This clonotype was found many times. The CDR3 nucleotides read TGCGCCAGCAGCTTGGCGGCGAACTCCTACAATGAGCAGTTCTTC. It yields the protein CASSLAANSYNEQFF. The chain carries TRBV5-1 and TRBJ2-1, with D unresolved. CDR1 is SGHRS, CDR2 YFSETQ, per germline. V lost 0 bases and J lost 0, with 7 bases in between. The CDR3 spans 15 residues.

The table lists this clonotype with a few counts. The chain combines TRBV6-5 with TRBJ2-7, with a tentative D call TRBD2 (5 bases). Looked up from germline, CDR1 is MNHEY and CDR2 is SVGAGI. The CDR3 loop spans 14 amino acids. V lost 0 bases to trimming and J lost 6 bases, with 12 bases between them. CDR3 in DNA: TGTGCCAGCAGTTACTCGGGCCCCGCGGGCGAGCAGTACTTC. It translates to CASSYSGPAGEQYF.

This clonotype was seen at least ten times. The chain employs TRBV20-1 and TRBJ2-7; tentative D call: TRBD1 (6 bases). This CDR3 is 14 amino acids long. V dropped 6 bases and J dropped 2 bases, with 17 bases sitting between them. Germline V gene lookup returns CDR1 DFQATT and CDR2 SNEGSKA (reference sequence). CDR3 in amino acids: CSAQKRQATYEQYF. The CDR3 DNA sequence: TGCAGTGCACAGAAGCGACAGGCAACCTACGAGCAGTACTTC.

In its sample, this clonotype was seen many times. Written as DNA, the CDR3 is TGTGCCAGCAGTCCTGGGGGCAGCCGGGAGACCCAGTACTTC. This codes for CASSPGGSRETQYF. The chain combines TRBV12-3 or TRBV12-4 with TRBJ2-5; D perhaps matches TRBD1 (6 bases). CDR3 length: 14 amino acids. The V end was cut by 5 bases, the J end by 5 bases, with 15 bases between.

This clonotype was observed many times. The chain links TRBV29-1 to TRBJ2-3, with 8 bases fitting TRBD2. The CDR3 length is 16 residues. Germline V CDR1 and CDR2: SQVTM, ANQGSEA. J was trimmed by 6 bases and V by 1 base; bases with no gene match: 12. Here the CDR3 DNA reads TGCAGCGTTGAAGGGGAACGGGAGGGGAACCGGGATACGCAGTATTTT. Its protein product is CSVEGEREGNRDTQYF.

This clonotype has a count of ten or more. The V call is TRBV5-6, the J call TRBJ2-1; no definite D call. Germline assignment: CDR1 SGHDT and CDR2 YYEEEE. V was shortened by 4 bases and J by 7 bases, with 15 bases between the two germline ends. The CDR3 totals 14 residues. The CDR3 nucleotides are TGTGCCAGCAGCGCCCGGCCAGGCCAGAATGAGCAGTTCTTC. Translation: CASSARPGQNEQFF.

The gene calls are TRBV10-3 and TRBJ2-1; 13 bases are a match to TRBD2. V trimming: 6 bases; J trimming: 8 bases; junction bases outside the gene matches: 7. The CDR3 is made up of 15 amino acids. CDR1 is ENHRY, CDR2 SYGVKD, per germline. As DNA, the CDR3 is TGTGCCATCAGCCTAACTAGCGGGAGGGCGGATGAGCAGTTCTTC. Amino acid sequence: CAISLTSGRADEQFF.